What follows is one T cell receptor beta chain and its context. These data come from a study of blood T cell repertoires in COVID-19. Study-wide background: The United States, Italy and Spain provided the acute and convalescent COVID-19 samples. Nucleic acid was either cDNA or gDNA, and it came from T cells, B-cell-depleted T cells, or PBMCs.

This CDR3 is 11 amino acids long. V was cut by 5 bases and J by 4 bases, with 8 bases left in between. Germline CDR1 is GTSNPN and CDR2 is SVGIG (reference sequence). Data came from immunoSEQ multiplex PCR; TCRdb stores just in-frame clones and leaves some out. The sample contains 84,000 or so clones, 60% to 85% of which appear only once. Sequencing input: peripheral blood. V usage is TRBV30 and J usage is TRBJ1-2, with TRBD1 as a possible D gene (6 bases). The clonotype originates from a human donor in a cohort sampled during active COVID-19. The CDR3: CAWDRTYGYTF. CDR3 sequence (DNA): TGTGCCTGGGACAGGACCTATGGCTACACCTTC.